The subject of this entry is one TCR beta chain. There are 16 residues in the CDR3. Trimming stripped 1 base from V and 10 bases from J, with 20 bases between. From germline, CDR1 is SGHDN and CDR2 FVKESK. The data originate from a study of CD8 T cells in Susac syndrome. The study used healthy donors as controls matched for age and sex. An input of about 0.45 to 1 ug of RNA was subjected to reverse transcription using random hexamers. Via MiXCR, TCRdb re-called the immunoSEQ multiplex PCR reads, giving one row per CDR3 protein. The table has about 130,000 distinct CDR3 sequences, about 96% seen once. The chain links TRBV14 to TRBJ2-4, with unresolved D. This TCR was recovered from a human donor in good health. Sequencing was done on a sample of CD4+ T cells from PBMCs. CDR3: CASSQVYSGGTGIQYF. In nucleotides, the CDR3 is TGTGCCAGCAGCCAAGTTTATTCAGGCGGCACCGGGATTCAGTACTTC.